This T cell receptor beta chain was found in a study of blood T cell repertoires in COVID-19. Produced via immunoSEQ multiplex PCR; TCRdb's table is partial and in-frame only. The sample holds tens of thousands of clones, 75% to 90% seen once. The sequence was collected from a woman of 80 years or more with active or convalescent COVID-19. Input material: peripheral blood.

The CDR3 here is CASSFRDTEAFF. In DNA form, the CDR3 reads TGTGCCAGCAGTTTCCGGGACACTGAAGCTTTCTTT. This chain links TRBV6-5 with TRBJ1-1; no firm D call. V lost 4 bases, J lost 3 bases, and 6 bases lay in between. There are 12 residues in the CDR3. In germline, CDR1 is MNHEY, CDR2 SVGAGI.